A selection of T cell receptor beta chains follows, all from one sample in a study of blood T cell repertoires in COVID-19. Profiling relied on immunoSEQ multiplex PCR, and the TCRdb table lists in-frame clones only, not all of them. Of roughly 200,000 clones in the sample, roughly 85% were seen once. Specimen: PBMCs or T cells enriched from blood (not recorded which). The receptors come from a man between 40 and 49 years old who had recovered from COVID-19. The CDR3 runs from the conserved cysteine through the conserved F or W. A D gene is named only where the DNA matches it firmly. Only part of the rows carry a size: once, few, many, or a class if the clone is expanded.

>TRBJ2-6|TRBV6-5|NA|NA
TGTGCCAGCAGCCCCACCCTATCCGGGGCCAACGTCCTGACTTTC
CASSPTLSGANVLTF
>TRBJ2-6|TRBV5-1|NA|NA
TGCGCCAGCAGCACCCAGGCGCGCGCTGGGGCCAACGTCCTGACTTTC
CASSTQARAGANVLTF
>TRBJ2-5|TRBV7-6|NA|TRBD2
TGTGCCAGCAGCTTAGCGGGTCGAGCGGGAGGGGAGACCCAGTACTTC
CASSLAGRAGGETQYF
>TRBJ2-5|TRBV20-1|NA|NA
TGCAGTGCCCTTAGGGGGGAGACCCAGTACTTC
CSALRGETQYF
>TRBJ1-2|TRBV12-3/TRBV12-4|NA|NA
TGTGCCAGCAGTAACCCGGGGAATGGCTACACCTTC
CASSNPGNGYTF
>TRBJ2-7|TRBV28|NA|TRBD2
TGTGCCAGCAGTTTCTTATACGAGGCGGGAGGGTCGTACGAGCAGTACTTC
CASSFLYEAGGSYEQYF
>TRBJ2-7|TRBV7-2|NA|NA
TGTGCCAGCAGCCCGGCTGCCGAGCGGATCTACGAGCAGTACTTC
CASSPAAERIYEQYF
>TRBJ1-6|TRBV9|NA|NA
TGTGCCAGCAGCGTAGGAAGACTAGCCAATTCACCCCTCCACTTT
CASSVGRLANSPLHF
>TRBJ1-1|TRBV18|NA|NA
TGTGCCAGCTCACCACGCAGGGGAGATAGCACTGAAGCTTTCTTT
CASSPRRGDSTEAFF
>TRBJ1-2|TRBV5-1|NA|TRBD1
TGCGCCAGCAGCTTGGGGACAGGGACCTATGGCTACACCTTC
CASSLGTGTYGYTF
>TRBJ2-3|TRBV28|NA|NA
TGTGCCAGCAGTTTTCTGGGGGCCGATACGCAGTATTTT
CASSFLGADTQYF
>TRBJ1-2|TRBV4-3|NA|NA
TGCGCCAGCAGCCAAGGGGCTTATAACTATGGCTACACCTTC
CASSQGAYNYGYTF
>TRBJ2-5|TRBV3-1/TRBV3-2|NA|NA
TGTGCCAGCAGCCAAGTGGCAGGGTCGCGGCAAGAGACCCAGTACTTC
CASSQVAGSRQETQYF
>TRBJ1-5|TRBV2|NA|NA
TGTGCCAGCAGTGAATTCAGGGTTAGCAATCAGCCCCAGCATTTT
CASSEFRVSNQPQHF
>TRBJ2-1|TRBV6-1|NA|TRBD2
TGTGCCAGCAGTCCCGGGACTAGCGGGAGTAATGAGCAGTTCTTC
CASSPGTSGSNEQFF
>TRBJ1-2|TRBV14|NA|TRBD1
TGTGCCAGCAGCCAGGCTTCGAGACAGGGAAGTGGCTACACCTTC
CASSQASRQGSGYTF
>TRBJ2-7|TRBV5-3|NA|NA
TGTGCCAGAAGCTTGAAGGGAAGGGGCTCCTACGAGCAGTACTTC
CARSLKGRGSYEQYF
>TRBJ1-1|TRBV11-3|NA|NA
TGTGCCAGCAGCTTATCCGGGGGGAACACTGAAGCTTTCTTT
CASSLSGGNTEAFF
>TRBJ2-3|TRBV6-5|NA|NA
TGTGCCAGCAGTTACTCGCCGGGAAGTGCAGATACGCAGTATTTT
CASSYSPGSADTQYF
>TRBJ2-3|TRBV11-3|once|TRBD1
TGTGCCAGCAGCGGCAGACAGGGTTTGTCAGATACGCAGTATTTT
CASSGRQGLSDTQYF
>TRBJ2-1|TRBV5-5|NA|TRBD2
TGTGCCAGCAGCCCTAGCGGGAGGGGATTCAATGAGCAGTTCTTC
CASSPSGRGFNEQFF
>TRBJ2-3|TRBV5-1|NA|NA
TGCGCCAGCAGCTTGGGGATTGGCGGGAGCACAGATACGCAGTATTTT
CASSLGIGGSTDTQYF
>TRBJ2-7|TRBV5-1|NA|TRBD1
TGCGCCAGCAGCGCCTACCCCGGACAGGGGGCCGAGCAGTACTTC
CASSAYPGQGAEQYF
>TRBJ1-5|TRBV21-1|NA|NA
TGTGCCAGCAGCGAAACAGGGTCCCTCAGTCAGCCCCAGCATTTT
CASSETGSLSQPQHF
>TRBJ2-1|TRBV27|NA|TRBD2
TGTGCCAGCAGCCCTTTGTCTAGCGGGGGACCCAATGAGCAGTTCTTC
CASSPLSSGGPNEQFF
>TRBJ2-1|TRBV7-2|NA|TRBD2
TGTGCCAGCAGTCTTAGCGGGAGCTCCTACAATGAGCAGTTCTTC
CASSLSGSSYNEQFF
>TRBJ2-3|TRBV9|NA|NA
TGTGCCAGCAGCGTAGATGACAGGCGCACAGATACGCAGTATTTT
CASSVDDRRTDTQYF
>TRBJ2-2|TRBV13|NA|TRBD2
TGTGCCAGCAGACGAGGGACTAGCGGAGGGTCCGGGGAGCTGTTTTTT
CASRRGTSGGSGELFF
>TRBJ2-1|TRBV18|NA|NA
TGTGCCAGCTCACTTTCCATACGAGACAATGAGCAGTTCTTC
CASSLSIRDNEQFF
>TRBJ2-2|TRBV6-1|NA|TRBD1
TGTGCCAGCAGTGAATTAGCGTGGAGGACAGGGAACACCGGGGAGCTGTTTTTT
CASSELAWRTGNTGELFF
>TRBJ2-7|TRBV27|NA|TRBD2
TGTGCCAGCAGCCCGGGACTAGGTCCCTACGAGCAGTACTTC
CASSPGLGPYEQYF
>TRBJ1-1|TRBV30|NA|NA
TGTGCCTGGAGTGTATTACATGAAGCTTTCTTT
CAWSVLHEAFF
>TRBJ2-7|TRBV3-1/TRBV3-2|NA|TRBD2
TGTGCCAGCAGCCTGAGCGGGAGGAGCTCCTACGAGCAGTACTTC
CASSLSGRSSYEQYF
>TRBJ2-7|TRBV13|NA|NA
TGTGCCAGCAGCCCCTGGGCCAGCTCCTACGAGCAGTACTTC
CASSPWASSYEQYF
>TRBJ1-4|TRBV5-8|NA|NA
TGTGCCAGCAGCTTTGGACAGAAATCTAATGAAAAACTGTTTTTT
CASSFGQKSNEKLFF
>TRBJ2-5|TRBV5-4|NA|TRBD1
TGTGCCAGCAGCTTCGGGACAGGGGGACAAGAGACCCAGTACTTC
CASSFGTGGQETQYF
>TRBJ2-7|TRBV7-9|NA|TRBD2
TGTGCCAGCAGCCAACGGGACTACCGATTCTCCTACGAGCAGTACTTC
CASSQRDYRFSYEQYF
>TRBJ2-7|TRBV9|NA|NA
TGTGCCAGCAGCAGGAGCGGCACAAGCTCCTACGAGCAGTACTTC
CASSRSGTSSYEQYF
>TRBJ2-7|TRBV5-1|NA|NA
TGCGCCAGCAGAGGACTCGACTCCGGCGAGCAGTACTTC
CASRGLDSGEQYF
>TRBJ2-3|TRBV19|NA|TRBD2
TGTGCCACCCGTCCCGGGGGGGCTGGCACAGATACGCAGTATTTT
CATRPGGAGTDTQYF
>TRBJ1-2|TRBV5-6|once|NA
TGTGCCAGCAGCTTAATTTTCGGGTCAGGGAATGGCTACACCTTC
CASSLIFGSGNGYTF
>TRBJ2-7|TRBV30|NA|NA
TGTGCCTGGAGTGTAGGGGGGGTCTCCTACGAGCAGTACTTC
CAWSVGGVSYEQYF
>TRBJ2-1|TRBV7-6|NA|TRBD2
TGTGCCAGCAGCCAGACTAGCGGGATTTACAATGAGCAGTTCTTC
CASSQTSGIYNEQFF